This T cell receptor (beta chain) originates from a study of T cells in Graves' hyperthyroidism and ophthalmopathy. At least ten counts were recorded for this clonotype. The length of the CDR3 is 13 residues. V gave up 2 bases and J gave up 0 bases, with 2 bases separating them. Germline CDR1 SGHAT, CDR2 FQNNGV. Amplified TCR beta CDR3 regions derived from RNA transcripts. Initially, a first-round RT-PCR of the TCR CDR3 employed the HTBI primer set. TCRdb processed the multiplex PCR reads anew with MiXCR; each CDR3 protein has one entry. The sample carries some 340,000 distinct CDR3 sequences, around 15% recorded once.

The sequence derives from a woman between 40 and 50 years old with Graves' ophthalmopathy. J is TRBJ1-3 and V is TRBV11-2; D uncertain. The source material was blood. CDR3 DNA: TGTGCCAGCAGCTTAACCTCTGGAAACACCATATATTTT. This translates into CASSLTSGNTIYF.